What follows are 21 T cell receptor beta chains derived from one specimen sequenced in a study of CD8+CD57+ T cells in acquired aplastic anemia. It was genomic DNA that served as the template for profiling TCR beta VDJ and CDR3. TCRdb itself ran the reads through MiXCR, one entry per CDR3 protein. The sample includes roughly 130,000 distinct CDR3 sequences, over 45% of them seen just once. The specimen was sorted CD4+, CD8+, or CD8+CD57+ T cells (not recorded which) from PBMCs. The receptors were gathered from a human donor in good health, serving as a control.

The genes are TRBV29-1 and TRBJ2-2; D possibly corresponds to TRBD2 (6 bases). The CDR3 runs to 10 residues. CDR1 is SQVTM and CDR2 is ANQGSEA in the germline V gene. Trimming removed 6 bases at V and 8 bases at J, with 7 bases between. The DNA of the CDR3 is TGCAGCGTGCGGGATGGGGAGCTGTTTTTT. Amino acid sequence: CSVRDGELFF.

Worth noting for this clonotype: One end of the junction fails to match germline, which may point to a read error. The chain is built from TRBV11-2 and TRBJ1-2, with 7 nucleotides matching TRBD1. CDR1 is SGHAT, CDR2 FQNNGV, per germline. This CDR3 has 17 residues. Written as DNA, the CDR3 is TGTGCCAGCAGTAGAGAAGGACAGGCAGGCCTGCCCTATGGCTGCACCTTC. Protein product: CASSREGQAGLPYGCTF.

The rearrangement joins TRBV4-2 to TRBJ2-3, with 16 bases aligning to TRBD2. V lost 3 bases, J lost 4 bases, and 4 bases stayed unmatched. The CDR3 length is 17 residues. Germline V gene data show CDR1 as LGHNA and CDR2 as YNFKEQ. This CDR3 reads CASSQGGLAGGPDTQYF. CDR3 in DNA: TGTGCCAGCAGCCAGGGGGGACTAGCGGGGGGGCCAGATACGCAGTATTTT.

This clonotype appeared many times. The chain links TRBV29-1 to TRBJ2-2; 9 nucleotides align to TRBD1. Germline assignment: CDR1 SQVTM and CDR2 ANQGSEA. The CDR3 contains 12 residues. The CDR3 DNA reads TGCGGCTCTCACAGGGGGCCCGGGGAGCTGTTTTTT. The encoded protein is CGSHRGPGELFF.

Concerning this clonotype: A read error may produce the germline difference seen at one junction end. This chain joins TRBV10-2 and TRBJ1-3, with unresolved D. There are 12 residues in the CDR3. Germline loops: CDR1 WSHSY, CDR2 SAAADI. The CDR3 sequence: CAVQGLGNTRYF. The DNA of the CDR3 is TGTGCCGTCCAAGGGTTGGGGAACACTAGATATTTT.

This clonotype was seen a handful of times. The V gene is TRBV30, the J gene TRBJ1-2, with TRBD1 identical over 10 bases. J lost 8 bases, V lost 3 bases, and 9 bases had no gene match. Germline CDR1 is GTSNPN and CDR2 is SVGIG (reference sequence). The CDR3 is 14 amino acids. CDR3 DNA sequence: TGTGCCTGGAGACTCACCGGGACAGGGGCCGGCTACACCTTC. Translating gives CAWRLTGTGAGYTF. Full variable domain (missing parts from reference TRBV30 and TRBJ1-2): SQTIHQWPATLVQPVGSPLSLECTVEGTSNPNLYWYRQAAGRGLQLLFYSVGIGQISSEVPQNLSASRPQDRQFILSSKKLLLSDSGFYLCAWRLTGTGAGYTFGSGTRLTVV.

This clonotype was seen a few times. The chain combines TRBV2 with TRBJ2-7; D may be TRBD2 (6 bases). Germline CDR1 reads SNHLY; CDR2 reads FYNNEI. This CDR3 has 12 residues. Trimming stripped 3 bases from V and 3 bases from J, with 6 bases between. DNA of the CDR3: TGTGCCAGCAGTGAGGAGGGCTACGAGCAGTACTTC. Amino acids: CASSEEGYEQYF. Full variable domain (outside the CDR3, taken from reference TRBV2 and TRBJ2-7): EPEVTQTPSHQVTQMGQEVILRCVPISNHLYFYWYRQILGQKVEFLVSFYNNEISEKSEIFDDQFSVERPDGSNFTLKIRSTKLEDSAMYFCASSEEGYEQYFGPGTRLTVT.

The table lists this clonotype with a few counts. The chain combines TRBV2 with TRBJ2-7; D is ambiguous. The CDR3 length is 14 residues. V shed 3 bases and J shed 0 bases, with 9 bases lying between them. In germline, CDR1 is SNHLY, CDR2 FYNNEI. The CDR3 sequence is CASSDPSPSYEQYF. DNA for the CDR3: TGTGCCAGCAGTGACCCAAGCCCCTCCTACGAGCAGTACTTC.

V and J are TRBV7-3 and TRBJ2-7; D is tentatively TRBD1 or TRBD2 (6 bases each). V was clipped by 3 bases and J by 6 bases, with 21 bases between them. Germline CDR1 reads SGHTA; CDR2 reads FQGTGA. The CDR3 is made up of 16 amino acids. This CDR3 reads CASSLGGDIVGIEQYF. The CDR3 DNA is TGTGCCAGCAGCTTGGGCGGGGACATTGTAGGAATCGAGCAGTACTTC.

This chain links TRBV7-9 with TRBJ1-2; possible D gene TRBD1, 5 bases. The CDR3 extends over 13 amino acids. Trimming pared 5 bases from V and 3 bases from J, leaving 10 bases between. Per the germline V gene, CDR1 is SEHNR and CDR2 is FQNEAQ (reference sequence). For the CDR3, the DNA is TGTGCCAGCAGCCCAGGGATTGACTATGGCTACACCTTC. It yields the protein CASSPGIDYGYTF. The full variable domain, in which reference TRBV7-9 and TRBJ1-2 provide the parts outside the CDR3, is DTGVSQNPRHKITKRGQNVTFRCDPISEHNRLYWYRQTLGQGPEFLTYFQNEAQLEKSRLLSDRFSAERPKGSFSTLEIQRTEQGDSAMYLCASSPGIDYGYTFGSGTRLTVV.

CDR3 loop: CASSSGTSGGQQFF. CDR3 DNA: TGTGCCAGCAGCTCCGGGACTAGCGGGGGTCAGCAGTTCTTC. The chain recombines TRBV11-2 with TRBJ2-1; the match to TRBD2 covers 14 bases. The germline V gene has CDR1 SGHAT and CDR2 FQNNGV. The CDR3 totals 14 residues. V shed 4 bases, J shed 11 bases, and the junction held 4 bases outside the gene matches.

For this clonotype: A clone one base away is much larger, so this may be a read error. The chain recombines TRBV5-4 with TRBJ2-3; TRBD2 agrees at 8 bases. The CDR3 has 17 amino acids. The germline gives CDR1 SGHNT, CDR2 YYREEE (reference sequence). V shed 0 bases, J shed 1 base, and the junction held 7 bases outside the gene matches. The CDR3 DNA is TGTGCCAGCAGCTTGGCCGGGGGGGGCCATGGCACAGATACGCAGTATTTT. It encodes CASSLAGGGHGTDTQYF. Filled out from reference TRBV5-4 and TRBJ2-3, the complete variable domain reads ETGVTQSPTHLIKTRGQQVTLRCSSQSGHNTVSWYQQALGQGPQFIFQYYREEENGRGNFPPRFSGLQFPNYSSELNVNALELDDSALYLCASSLAGGGHGTDTQYFGPGTRLTVL.

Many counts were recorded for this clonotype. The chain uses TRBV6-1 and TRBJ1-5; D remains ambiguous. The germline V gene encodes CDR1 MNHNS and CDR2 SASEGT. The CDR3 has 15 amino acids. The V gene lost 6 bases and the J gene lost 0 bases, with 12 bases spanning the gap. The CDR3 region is CASRTTFYSNQPQHF. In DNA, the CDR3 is TGTGCCAGCAGAACGACGTTTTATAGCAATCAGCCCCAGCATTTT.

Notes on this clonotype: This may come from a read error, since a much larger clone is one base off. CDR3 sequence: CASSFRTYNGQFF. CDR3 coding DNA: TGTGCCAGCAGTTTCCGGACCTACAATGGGCAGTTCTTC. The chain couples TRBV27 to TRBJ2-1; D remains unclear. The CDR3 is 13 residues long. The germline V gene has CDR1 MNHEY and CDR2 SMNVEV (reference sequence).

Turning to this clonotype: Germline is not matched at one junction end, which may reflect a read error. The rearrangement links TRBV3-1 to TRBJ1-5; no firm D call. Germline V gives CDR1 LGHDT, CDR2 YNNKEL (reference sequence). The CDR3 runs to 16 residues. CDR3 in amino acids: CASSVDDGRNNQPQHF. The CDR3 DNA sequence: TGTGCCAGCAGCGTAGATGATGGCAGGAACAATCAGCCTCAGCATTTT.

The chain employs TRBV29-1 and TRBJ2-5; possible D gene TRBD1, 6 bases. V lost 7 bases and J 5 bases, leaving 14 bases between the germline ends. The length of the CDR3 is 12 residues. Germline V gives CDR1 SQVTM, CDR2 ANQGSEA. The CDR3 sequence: CSAVQGFETQYF. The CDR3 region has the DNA TGCAGCGCCGTTCAGGGGTTCGAGACCCAGTACTTC.

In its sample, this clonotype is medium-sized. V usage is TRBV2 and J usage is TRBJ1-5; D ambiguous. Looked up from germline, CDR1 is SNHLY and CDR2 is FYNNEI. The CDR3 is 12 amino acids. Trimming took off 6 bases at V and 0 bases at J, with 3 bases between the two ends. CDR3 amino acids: CASRSSNQPQHF. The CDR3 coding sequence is TGTGCCAGCAGGAGTAGCAATCAGCCCCAGCATTTT.

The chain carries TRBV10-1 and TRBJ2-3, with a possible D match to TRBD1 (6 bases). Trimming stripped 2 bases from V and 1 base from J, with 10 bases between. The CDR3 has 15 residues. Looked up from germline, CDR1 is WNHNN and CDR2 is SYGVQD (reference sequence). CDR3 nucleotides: TGCGCCAGCAGTGAGGGGGGCGGCGGCACAGATACGCAGTATTTT. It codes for CASSEGGGGTDTQYF.

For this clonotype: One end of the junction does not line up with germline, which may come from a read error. The DNA for the CDR3 is TGTGCCAGCAGTGATGTTAGCAACCAGCCCCAGCATTTT. Its protein product is CASSDVSNQPQHF. The genes are TRBV2 and TRBJ1-5; no clear D gene. CDR3 length: 13 residues. Germline assignment: CDR1 SNHLY and CDR2 FYNNEI.

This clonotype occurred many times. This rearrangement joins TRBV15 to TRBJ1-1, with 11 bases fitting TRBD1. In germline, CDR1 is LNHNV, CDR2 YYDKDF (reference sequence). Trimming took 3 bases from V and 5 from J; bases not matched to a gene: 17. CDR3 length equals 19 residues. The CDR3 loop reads CATSRGPRTGGAGRTEAFF. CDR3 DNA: TGTGCCACCAGCAGGGGCCCTAGGACAGGGGGCGCGGGTCGTACTGAAGCTTTCTTT.

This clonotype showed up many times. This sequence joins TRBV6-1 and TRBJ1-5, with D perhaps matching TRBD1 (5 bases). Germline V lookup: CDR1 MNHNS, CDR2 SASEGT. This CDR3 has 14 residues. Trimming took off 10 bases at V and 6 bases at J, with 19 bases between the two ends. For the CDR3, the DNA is TGTGCCACTAAACCGGGACTTTTGACTCAGCCCCAGCATTTT. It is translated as CATKPGLLTQPQHF.